This TCR beta chain emerged from a study of regulatory T cells in long-lasting Graves disease (dated by TCRdb to the early 2020s). Study-wide context: Newly diagnosed Graves' disease patients had taken antithyroid drugs for less than 3 months. The study was registered as a clinical trial and conducted in China. TCR sequencing covered around 13 persistent and 20 or so newly diagnosed Graves' disease patients, some 33 samples in total. Peripheral blood TCR sequencing and RNA sequencing compared persistent Graves' disease patients with newly diagnosed Graves' disease patients. The study at large found these results: Because the primary lesion, thyroid tissue, could not be accessed, the study looked at peripheral blood alone. TRBV28, TRBJ1-2 and TRBJ2-5 were preferentially used in persistent disease, while TRBV20-1 and TRBJ2-1 were favored in newly diagnosed disease. Compared with newly diagnosed patients, patients with persistent Graves' disease had lower TCR Shannon entropy and fewer highly expanded clones, which suggests clonal expansion. Persistent patients shared more public clonotypes among themselves (around 2,500) than newly diagnosed patients did (over 900). Sequencing and analysis were limited to the TCR beta chain. As a limitation, the authors acknowledged that the small sample size may reduce accuracy.

Cut back by 3 bases and 4 bases, the V and J ends lie 12 bases apart. The CDR3 runs 14 residues from the cysteine to the phenylalanine. Just CDR3 DNA is preserved here, 42 bases in frame from base 1. CDR1 and CDR2, per the germline V gene, are MDHEN and SYDVKM. The time point label here, explained by the study, means: newly diagnosed GD, antithyroid drugs for less than 3 months. For both TCR sequencing and RNA sequencing, RNA was extracted from PBMCs in TRIzol. The diagnosis of Graves' disease was made according to American Thyroid Association guidelines. Patients were recruited from an endocrinology department in Xi'an, China. Each patient gave approximately 9.7 milliliters of peripheral blood, collected in an EDTA anticoagulant tube. PBMCs were isolated by Ficoll Paque Plus density gradient separation without further T cell sorting. An Agilent 2100 Bioanalyzer and agarose gel were used to check RNA quality, while a NanoDrop 2000 measured RNA concentration.

The library was made by multiplex PCR. The sample was run on an Illumina HiSeq 4000. To build TCR beta libraries, CDR3 regions were amplified by Arm-PCR using iRepertoire HTBI primers. Gel purification was performed on PCR products prior to sequencing. The original pipeline was this. A total of some 65 TRBV and more than twelve TRBJ segments were identified across samples and were used for gene usage analysis of CDR3 amino acid clonotypes. COPE and FqMerger were used to merge the filtered high-quality paired reads into contigs. BLAST was used to align contigs to IMGT TRBV, TRBD and TRBJ reference genes, with CDR3 defined following IMGT. Any clonotype with a frequency above 0.1% was classified as a highly expanded clone. Repertoire diversity was measured by Shannon entropy, and V-J evenness by the Gini coefficient. Clonotypes shared by more than one individual were considered public. Using fastp at Q25 and MiXCR, TCRdb reprocessed the public reads and kept productive beta chains. Identical CDR3 protein sequences are pooled into one entry, listed with their most common genes and DNA. It is TCRdb's table, rather than the study itself, that gives the V and J calls and clone size. The sample data list hundreds of thousands of distinct CDR3 sequences, and roughly 15% of these were observed just once. The ten largest clonotypes hold 18% of the sample.

This clonotype was found many times. This receptor's antigen is unknown. No per-base quality is available; no much larger clone lies one base away. In addition, the sample was reused for a study of T cells in Graves' hyperthyroidism and ophthalmopathy. In that second paper, the authors write: Graves' hyperthyroidism was defined as stable when no progression to ophthalmopathy occurred over 18 months of follow-up. Hyperthyroidism patients were aged 18 to 65 years and newly diagnosed, with disease duration of less than 2 months. Patients with uncontrolled infections, other autoimmune diseases, pregnancy or lactation were excluded. Diagnoses were based on clinical symptoms, serum thyroxine and TRAb, thyroid ultrasound and orbital computed tomography. The TCR CDR3 was subjected to a first round of RT-PCR using the HTBI primer set and the Qiagen OneStep RT-PCR kit. Blood samples also contained most of the expanded thyroid clonotypes (frequency above 0.001), which suggests that blood repertoires may reflect thyroid immune responses. In cross-validation, a model built on a 13 V-J signature told ophthalmopathy apart from stable hyperthyroidism with 87.88% sensitivity and roughly 82% specificity, and in testing the same model reached 80%/75%. During validation, the model predicted progression to ophthalmopathy a median of roughly 7.1 months ahead of onset, with around 71% sensitivity and around 73% specificity. To identify distinguishing TCR V-J signatures, a discovery cohort of about a hundred patients was used, comprising 40 to 45 with Graves' ophthalmopathy and 57 with stable Graves' hyperthyroidism. Prospective prediction of ophthalmopathy was tested in an independent validation cohort of 18 to 20 hyperthyroidism patients and 17 patients who later progressed to ophthalmopathy. The approximately 90 discovery patients were divided at random into training and test sets in a 7:3 ratio. The study also compared thyroid tissue and blood T-cell repertoires from 6 or 7 Graves' hyperthyroidism patients. Once sampling was done, hyperthyroidism patients were given methimazole at a starting dose of 30 mg daily, whereas ophthalmopathy patients were given high-dose intravenous methylprednisolone. Libraries were constructed in a second round of multiplex PCR, after which size selection and purification were carried out. Libraries were sequenced paired-end with 100 bp reads on an Illumina HiSeq2000. Raw data were processed with SOAPnuke, discarding reads with adapters, uncalled bases, mean Phred below 15, or no exact constant-primer or identifier match. High-quality paired reads were merged with COPE v1.2.5, and unique nucleotide sequences were defined as clonotypes. MiTCR v1.1 was used to align clonotypes to the IMGT TRBV, TRBD and TRBJ reference segments. Analysis was restricted to V-J combinations with a frequency above 0.0001, which covered 98% to 99.2% of repertoires. A TCS score was defined as the ratio between F50 (clonal expansion) and ExV (chaos), using BLOSUM62-based TCRdist between CDR3 peptides within each V-J. Welch's t-statistics and random forest reduced 500 to 550 V-J features to 10 to 15, which were used in a naive Bayes classifier (R e1071). Sample size was not statistically predetermined, and investigators were not blinded to group allocation. The paper describes TCR Vbeta CDR3 sequencing of 120 to 150 peripheral blood samples, made up of roughly 40 ophthalmopathy patients, roughly 75 hyperthyroidism patients and about 17 progressor patients.

The rearranged segments are TRBV28 and TRBJ1-2, with the D gene uncertain. The input for sequencing was peripheral blood mononuclear cells (PBMCs), taken at new diagnosis, from a patient treated with antithyroid drugs. The sequence was collected from a woman younger than 45 with Graves disease. Donor details come from another sample of the same person, matched by shared clones. The CDR3 amino acid sequence is: CASSFVAHFYGYTF. The nucleotide sequence is TGTGCCAGCAGTTTTGTGGCTCATTTCTATGGCTACACCTTC.